These 21 T cell receptor beta chains were all obtained from the same sample, sequenced in a study of T cells expressing NK-cell markers. From its re-call of the 5' RACE reads, TCRdb lists each CDR3 protein once, without DNA. The sample's table shows approximately 420,000 distinct CDR3 sequences. What was sequenced was blood T cells: a sorted CD56 or NKG2C T cell subset, CD4+ or CD8+ T cells, or bulk PBMC T cells (not recorded which). The source of these receptors is a woman aged 50 to 65 in good health.

This chain links TRBV24-1 with TRBJ2-7; the TCRdb call, TRBD1, lacks DNA for checking. Germline V gives CDR1 KGHDR, CDR2 SFDVKD. The CDR3 has 13 amino acids. CDR3 in amino acids: CATSAGDSYEQYF.

V gene TRBV9 combines with J gene TRBJ1-2; TCRdb calls TRBD1, which cannot be checked without DNA. This CDR3 has 16 amino acids. CDR1 and CDR2 from the germline V gene are SGDLS and YYNGEE. The CDR3 region is CASSANPGGRDYGYTF.

The chain links TRBV4-1 to TRBJ2-7. CDR3 length: 13 amino acids. Germline loops: CDR1 MGHRA, CDR2 YSYEKL. The CDR3 reads CASSQVRWDEQYF.

J is TRBJ1-5 and V is TRBV7-8; the D gene TCRdb calls, TRBD1, cannot be checked with no DNA. CDR1 and CDR2 (germline): SGHVS, FQNEAQ. The CDR3 runs 17 residues. The CDR3: CASSPRGGVGGNQPQHF.

The chain recombines TRBV5-1 with TRBJ2-7; TCRdb's D call, TRBD1, is unchecked because there is no DNA. Germline loops: CDR1 SGHRS, CDR2 YFSETQ. This CDR3 region has 18 residues. CDR3 in amino acids: CASSKTGGSLGFSYEQYF.

The chain employs TRBV2 and TRBJ2-2; TCRdb selects TRBD2, and the lack of DNA leaves this call unchecked. The CDR3 runs 15 residues. CDR1 SNHLY and CDR2 FYNNEI come from the germline V gene. The CDR3 region is CASRRASGRPGELFF.

V usage is TRBV29-1 and J usage is TRBJ2-1; TCRdb designates TRBD2, a call that cannot be tested without DNA. CDR1 is SQVTM, CDR2 ANQGSEA, per germline. This CDR3 contains 12 residues. The CDR3 is CSVGELTIEQFF.

The rearrangement joins TRBV10-3 to TRBJ2-2; without DNA, the TCRdb call of TRBD1 cannot be checked. The CDR3 length is 13 residues. The germline V gene encodes CDR1 ENHRY and CDR2 SYGVKD. The CDR3 region is CAISEAGPGELFF.

The chain employs TRBV18 and TRBJ1-2; the D call from TCRdb, TRBD1, cannot be confirmed without DNA. Germline CDR1 KGHSH, CDR2 LQKENI. The CDR3 contains 16 residues. The CDR3: CASSQSPGQGSLGYTF.

The chain employs TRBV7-6 and TRBJ2-2; absent DNA, TCRdb's TRBD2 call cannot be checked. The length of the CDR3 is 15 residues. CDR1 SGHVS and CDR2 FNYEAQ come from the germline V gene. This CDR3 reads CASSPGLSGSGELFF.

The chain has TRBV4-2 and TRBJ1-2; absent DNA, TCRdb's TRBD1 call cannot be checked. CDR3 length: 15 residues. Germline CDR1 reads LGHNA; CDR2 reads YNFKEQ. The CDR3 spells CASSQRTGGYYGYTF.

J is TRBJ2-3 and V is TRBV15; TCRdb's D call, TRBD1, is unchecked because there is no DNA. This CDR3 has 17 amino acids. Germline CDR1 LNHNV, CDR2 YYDKDF (reference sequence). The CDR3 loop reads CATSRDTSGEVADTQYF.

The V call is TRBV11-2, the J call TRBJ1-2; no DNA is available, so the TRBD1 call from TCRdb remains unchecked. The CDR3 loop spans 13 amino acids. The germline V gene has CDR1 SGHAT and CDR2 FQNNGV. The CDR3 is CPSSIDRLGGYTF. The variable domain in full, with the rest retrieved from reference TRBV11-2 and TRBJ1-2, is EAGVAQSPRYKIIEKRQSVAFWCNPISGHATLYWYQQILGQGPKLLIQFQNNGVVDDSQLPKDRFSAERLKGVDSTLKIQPAKLEDSAVYLCPSSIDRLGGYTFGSGTRLTVV.

This chain connects TRBV9 to TRBJ1-5; the D call of TRBD1 rests on TCRdb alone, since no DNA is present to check it. Germline V gene sequence: CDR1 SGDLS, CDR2 YYNGEE. CDR3 length equals 15 residues. CDR3 in amino acids: CASSVGGIHNQPQHF. The entire variable domain, with the rest obtained from reference TRBV9 and TRBJ1-5, is as follows: DSGVTQTPKHLITATGQRVTLRCSPRSGDLSVYWYQQSLDQGLQFLIQYYNGEERAKGNILERFSAQQFPDLHSELNLSSLELGDSALYFCASSVGGIHNQPQHFGDGTRLSIL.

The rearrangement links TRBV14 to TRBJ2-2. Germline loops: CDR1 SGHDN, CDR2 FVKESK. The CDR3 consists of 15 residues. CDR3 amino acids: CASSQGSVGTGELFF. Full variable domain (outside the CDR3, taken from reference TRBV14 and TRBJ2-2): EAGVTQFPSHSVIEKGQTVTLRCDPISGHDNLYWYRRVMGKEIKFLLHFVKESKQDESGMPNNRFLAERTGGTYSTLKVQPAELEDSGVYFCASSQGSVGTGELFFGEGSRLTVL.

V gene TRBV27 combines with J gene TRBJ2-5. Germline V gene sequence: CDR1 MNHEY, CDR2 SMNVEV (reference sequence). This CDR3 has 14 residues. The chain's CDR3 is CASSPMGIGETQYF.

V and J are TRBV20-1 and TRBJ2-3; TCRdb indicates TRBD1, and absent DNA this call remains unverified. CDR3 length: 17 amino acids. Germline assignment: CDR1 DFQATT and CDR2 SNEGSKA (reference sequence). The CDR3 protein is CSAYSREQDELTDTQYF.

The V call is TRBV4-2, the J call TRBJ2-1; TCRdb selects TRBD1, and the lack of DNA leaves this call unchecked. The germline gives CDR1 LGHNA, CDR2 YNFKEQ. The CDR3 is 15 amino acids. The CDR3 loop is CASSQEGQGINEQFF.

The chain employs TRBV5-6 and TRBJ1-2; checking the TCRdb D call of TRBD1 is not possible without DNA. The CDR3 runs 14 residues. Looked up from germline, CDR1 is SGHDT and CDR2 is YYEEEE. The CDR3 reads CASSLQGASDGYTF.

The V gene is TRBV12-3 or TRBV12-4, the J gene TRBJ2-2; TCRdb's assignment of TRBD1 cannot be checked, as there is no DNA. This CDR3 contains 13 residues. This CDR3 reads CASSYSSRGELFF.

The genes are TRBV27 and TRBJ1-2; TCRdb's D call of TRBD1 is untestable without DNA. This CDR3 has 15 residues. Germline loops: CDR1 MNHEY, CDR2 SMNVEV (reference sequence). The chain's CDR3 is CASSLFVGDREGYTF.